This TCR beta chain was documented in a study of blood T cell repertoires in COVID-19. Study at large: Samples came from the United States, Italy and Spain, spanning acute and convalescent COVID-19. The analysed material was cDNA or gDNA that came from T cells, B-cell-depleted T cells, or PBMCs.

The germline V gene has CDR1 SEHNR and CDR2 FQNEAQ (reference sequence). This CDR3 spans 13 amino acids. J was trimmed by 9 bases and V by 5 bases; bases with no gene match: 7. This clone occurred once. Per the study methods: Nucleated cell number was recorded as an estimate derived from reference gene primer amplification. Assay used: immunoSEQ multiplex PCR; TCRdb lists only in-frame clones, some missing. V, J and clone size are taken as reported in that table, and D and trimming were inferred from the DNA itself. The sample holds about 400,000 clones, around nine tenths seen once. Participants were aged 18 to 89 years, lived in 25 or so US areas, and enrolled virtually.

The receptor was isolated from a woman under 30 with acute COVID-19. The sequencing input was PBMCs or T cells enriched from blood (not recorded which). J is TRBJ1-2 and V is TRBV7-9, with 9 bases aligning to TRBD1. CDR3 in DNA: TGTGCCAGCAGCGGATCTACAGGGGGCAGCTACACCTTC. Its translation: CASSGSTGGSYTF.